The following is a T cell receptor beta chain sequence with its context. This sample is part of a study of blood T cell repertoires in COVID-19. For the study at large: The analysed material was cDNA or gDNA that came from T cells, B-cell-depleted T cells, or PBMCs.

Original methodology: By means of reference gene primer amplification, nucleated cell counts were estimated. The method was immunoSEQ multiplex PCR; TCRdb's version includes in-frame clones alone and lacks a portion of them. V, J and clone size reflect that table, while D and trimming were determined from the DNA. The sample lists under 250,000 clones, about 90% seen once, with approximately 2.5% in the top ten. A Seattle source enrolled patients during active infection and followed them longitudinally. This CDR3 has 13 residues. Germline-derived CDR1 and CDR2 are MDHEN and SYDVKM. Between the trimmed V and J ends, which lost 10 bases and 1 base, there was a span of 13 bases.

The chain couples TRBV28 to TRBJ1-1; D possibly corresponds to TRBD1 (5 bases). This TCR was recovered from a man aged 25 to 45 with COVID-19, enrolled during active disease. The specimen was peripheral blood. The CDR3 sequence is CATRWGGNTEAFF. DNA for the CDR3: TGTGCCACCCGGTGGGGGGGGAACACTGAAGCTTTCTTT.